These T cell receptor beta chains were read from a single sample in a study of cytomegalovirus exposure and HLA in healthy donors. Clones were sequenced by immunoSEQ multiplex PCR, and TCRdb holds only the in-frame ones, with some missing. The table counts 55,000 or so clones; 12% lies in the top ten. The sequenced sample consisted of PBMCs. Receptors were obtained from a woman between 25 and 40 years old in good health and CMV-seropositive. The CDR3 runs from the conserved cysteine through the conserved F or W. The D gene is left open where the match is weak.

j_call d_call v_call cdr3_nt cdr3_aa
TRBJ1-2 TRBD1 TRBV6-5 TGTGCCAGCAGTTACGATATGGGACAGGGTGCTTATGGCTACACCTTC CASSYDMGQGAYGYTF
TRBJ1-2 . TRBV15 TGTGCCACCAGCAGAGGAGACAGGATAGGCTACACCTTC CATSRGDRIGYTF
TRBJ2-7 . TRBV5-1 TGCGCCAGCAGCTTGGTGCAGGGGCCATCCTACGAGCAGTACTTC CASSLVQGPSYEQYF
TRBJ2-1 TRBD2 TRBV29-1 TGCAGCGTTGAAGATAGCAGCGGGAGGGACCACTTCACCGACAATGAGCAGTTCTTC CSVEDSSGRDHFTDNEQFF
TRBJ1-6 . TRBV2 TGTGCCAGCAGAACAGCCAATAATTCACCCCTCCACTTT CASRTANNSPLHF
TRBJ1-1 . TRBV19 TGTGCCAGTAGGGGACACAGGGACCTAGCTGAAGCTTTCTTT CASRGHRDLAEAFF
TRBJ1-4 . TRBV6-5 TGTGCCAGCAGTTACCGTCGGGTCTCTCGAGAAAAACTGTTTTTT CASSYRRVSREKLFF
TRBJ2-7 TRBD1 TRBV19 TGTGCCAGTAGTGCCGGTTTTAACGGACAGGGGGGATCGGTCGAGCAGTACTTC CASSAGFNGQGGSVEQYF
TRBJ1-2 . TRBV28 TGTGCCAGCAGCATAGACAGGAGAATCTATGGCTACACCTTC CASSIDRRIYGYTF
TRBJ1-2 . TRBV7-8 TGTGCCAGCAGCCAAGGAGAAAGTTCGAACTATGGCTACACCTTC CASSQGESSNYGYTF
TRBJ1-2 TRBD1 TRBV10-1 TGCGCCAGCAGTTGGACAGGGGGATGTAGCTATGGCTACACCTTC CASSWTGGCSYGYTF
TRBJ1-5 . TRBV2 TGTGCCAGCACCTCAACCCGTGCGGACAGACTTAACTATAGCAATCAGCCCCAGCATTTT CASTSTRADRLNYSNQPQHF
TRBJ1-5 . TRBV7-4 TGTGCCAGCAGCAAGATCCAGGGATTCAATCAGCCCCAGCATTTT CASSKIQGFNQPQHF
TRBJ1-2 . TRBV5-1 TGCGCCAGCAGCACTGGGGGGGCGCCTGGCTACACCTTC CASSTGGAPGYTF
TRBJ1-1 . TRBV18 TGTGCCAGCTCACCACCCCGCAGTCCTGGGGGCAACACTGAAGCTTTCTTT CASSPPRSPGGNTEAFF